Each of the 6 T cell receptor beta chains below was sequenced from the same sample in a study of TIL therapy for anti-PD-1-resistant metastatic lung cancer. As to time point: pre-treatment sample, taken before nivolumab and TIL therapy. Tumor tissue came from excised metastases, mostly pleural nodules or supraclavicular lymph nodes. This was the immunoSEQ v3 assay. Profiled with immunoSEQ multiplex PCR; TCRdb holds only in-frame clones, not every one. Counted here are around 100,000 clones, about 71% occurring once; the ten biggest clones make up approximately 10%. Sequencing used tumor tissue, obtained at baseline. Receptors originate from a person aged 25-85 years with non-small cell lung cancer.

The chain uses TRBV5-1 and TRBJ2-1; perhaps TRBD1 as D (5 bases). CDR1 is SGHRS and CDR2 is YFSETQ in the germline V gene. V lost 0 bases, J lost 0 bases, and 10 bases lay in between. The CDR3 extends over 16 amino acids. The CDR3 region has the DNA TGCGCCAGCAGCTTGGTGGGGCCGCCCTCCTACAATGAGCAGTTCTTC. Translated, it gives CASSLVGPPSYNEQFF. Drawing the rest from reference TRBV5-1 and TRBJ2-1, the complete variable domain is KAGVTQTPRYLIKTRGQQVTLSCSPISGHRSVSWYQQTPGQGLQFLFEYFSETQRNKGNFPGRFSGRQFSNSRSEMNVSTLELGDSALYLCASSLVGPPSYNEQFFGPGTRLTVL.

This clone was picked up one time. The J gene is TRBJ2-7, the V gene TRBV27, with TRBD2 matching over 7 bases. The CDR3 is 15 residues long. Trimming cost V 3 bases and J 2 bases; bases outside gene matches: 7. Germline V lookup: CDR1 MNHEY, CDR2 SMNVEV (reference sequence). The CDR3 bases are TGTGCCAGCAGTTTTGTGTTGGCGGGGGCCTACGAGCAGTACTTC. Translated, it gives CASSFVLAGAYEQYF.

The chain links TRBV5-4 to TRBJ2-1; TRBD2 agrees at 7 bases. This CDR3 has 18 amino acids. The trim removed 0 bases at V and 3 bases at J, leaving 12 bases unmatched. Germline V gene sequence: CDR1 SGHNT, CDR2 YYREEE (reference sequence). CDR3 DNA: TGTGCCAGCAGCTTGGGAGTAGGTGCTCGCGGGAGCTACAATGAGCAGTTCTTC. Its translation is CASSLGVGARGSYNEQFF. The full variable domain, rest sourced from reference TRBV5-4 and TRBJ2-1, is ETGVTQSPTHLIKTRGQQVTLRCSSQSGHNTVSWYQQALGQGPQFIFQYYREEENGRGNFPPRFSGLQFPNYSSELNVNALELDDSALYLCASSLGVGARGSYNEQFFGPGTRLTVL.

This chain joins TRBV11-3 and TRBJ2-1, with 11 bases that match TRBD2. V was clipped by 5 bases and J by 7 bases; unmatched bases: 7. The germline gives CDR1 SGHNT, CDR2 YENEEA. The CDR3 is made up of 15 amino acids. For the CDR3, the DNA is TGTGCCAGCAGCATTAGCGGGGGGGCCGGGAATGAGCAGTTCTTC. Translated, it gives CASSISGGAGNEQFF.

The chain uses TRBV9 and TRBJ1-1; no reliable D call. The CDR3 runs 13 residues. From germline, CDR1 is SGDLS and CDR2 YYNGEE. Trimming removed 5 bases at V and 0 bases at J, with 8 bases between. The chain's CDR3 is CASSVTVNTEAFF. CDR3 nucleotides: TGTGCCAGCAGTGTGACGGTGAACACTGAAGCTTTCTTT.

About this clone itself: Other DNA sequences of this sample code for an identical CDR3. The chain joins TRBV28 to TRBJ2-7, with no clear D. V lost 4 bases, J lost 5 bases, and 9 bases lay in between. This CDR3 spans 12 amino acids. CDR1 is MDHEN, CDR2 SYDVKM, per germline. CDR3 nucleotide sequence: TGTGCCAGCAGTTCTACTTTCGACGAGCAGTACTTC. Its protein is CASSSTFDEQYF.